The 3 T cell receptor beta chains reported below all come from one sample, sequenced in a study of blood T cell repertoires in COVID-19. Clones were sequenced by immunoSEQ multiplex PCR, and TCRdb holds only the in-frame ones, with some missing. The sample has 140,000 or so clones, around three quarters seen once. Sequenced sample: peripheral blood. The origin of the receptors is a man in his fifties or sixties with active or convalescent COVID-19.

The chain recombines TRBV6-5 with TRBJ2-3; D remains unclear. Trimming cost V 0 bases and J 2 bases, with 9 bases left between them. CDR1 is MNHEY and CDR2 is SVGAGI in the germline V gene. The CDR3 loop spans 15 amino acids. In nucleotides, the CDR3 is TGTGCCAGCAGTTACTCGTTGGCCAACACAGATACGCAGTATTTT. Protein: CASSYSLANTDTQYF.

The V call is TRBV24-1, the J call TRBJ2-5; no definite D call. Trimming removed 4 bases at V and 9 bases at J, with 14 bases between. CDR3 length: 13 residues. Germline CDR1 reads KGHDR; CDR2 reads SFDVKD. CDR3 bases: TGTGCCACCAGTGACGAACACCCGGCGGCCCAGTACTTC. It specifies CATSDEHPAAQYF.

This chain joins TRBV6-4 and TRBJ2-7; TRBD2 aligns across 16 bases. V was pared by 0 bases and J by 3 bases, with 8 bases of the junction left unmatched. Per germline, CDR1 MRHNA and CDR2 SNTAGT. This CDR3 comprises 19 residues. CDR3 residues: CASSDSGTSGRAGDYEQYF. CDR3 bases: TGTGCCAGCAGTGACTCTGGGACTAGCGGGAGGGCCGGGGACTACGAGCAGTACTTC.